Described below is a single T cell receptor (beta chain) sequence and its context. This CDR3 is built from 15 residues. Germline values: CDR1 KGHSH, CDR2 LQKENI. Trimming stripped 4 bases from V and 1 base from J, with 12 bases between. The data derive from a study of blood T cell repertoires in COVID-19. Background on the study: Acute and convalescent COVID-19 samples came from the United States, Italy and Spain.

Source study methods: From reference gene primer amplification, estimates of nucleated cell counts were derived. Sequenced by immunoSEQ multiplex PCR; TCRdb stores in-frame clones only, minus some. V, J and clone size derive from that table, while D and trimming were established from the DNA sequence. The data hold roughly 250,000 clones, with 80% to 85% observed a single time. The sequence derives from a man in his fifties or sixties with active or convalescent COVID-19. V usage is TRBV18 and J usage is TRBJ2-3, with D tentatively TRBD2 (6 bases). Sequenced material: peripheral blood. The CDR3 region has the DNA TGTGCCAGCTCACTACGACTAGTCGGCACAGATACGCAGTATTTT. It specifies CASSLRLVGTDTQYF.